Here is one TCR beta chain with its context. These data are taken from a study of blood T cell repertoires in COVID-19. About the study: The origin of the acute and convalescent COVID-19 samples was the United States, Italy and Spain.

Original analysis: Amplification of reference gene primers was used by the study to estimate nucleated cell counts. The table came from immunoSEQ multiplex PCR; TCRdb's copy has only in-frame clones and leaves some out. V, J and clone size reflect that table, while D and trimming were determined from the DNA. The sample carries hundreds of thousands of clones, roughly 86% recorded once. From germline, CDR1 is SGHTS and CDR2 YDEGEE. V shed 5 bases, J shed 3 bases, and the junction held 11 bases outside the gene matches. The CDR3 spans 16 residues. All enrollees were about 18 to 90 years old and from under 25 US areas. Donors in Cohort 3 who had recovered were those with two negative PCRs, healthcare professional clearance, or resolution of their symptoms.

What was sequenced was PBMCs or T cells enriched from blood (not recorded which). The chain recombines TRBV5-8 with TRBJ1-1; 9 bases fit TRBD1. The clonotype comes from a woman aged 50 to 60 who had recovered from COVID-19. The CDR3 DNA follows: TGTGCCAGCAGACGGCCGGGACAGGGATGGGACACTGAAGCTTTCTTT. Encoded protein: CASRRPGQGWDTEAFF.